Listed below are T cell receptor beta chains from one sample, sequenced in a study of T cell changes during pregnancy in multiple sclerosis. Only in-frame clones appear in the TCRdb table, and some are missing; sequencing was by immunoSEQ multiplex PCR. The repertoire holds tens of thousands of clones, 85% to 90% seen once, with around 0.57% in the top ten. The specimen comprised CD4+ T cells from peripheral blood mononuclear cells, sampled in the first trimester of pregnancy. The receptors come from a female donor with multiple sclerosis, enrolled in a pregnancy study. CDR3s include the opening cysteine and the closing phenylalanine or tryptophan.

v_call	j_call	cdr3_length	cdr3_aa
TRBV5-1	TRBJ1-3	13	CASSPSSGNTIYF
TRBV27	TRBJ2-2	18	CASSLSTSHRGNTGELFF
TRBV28	TRBJ2-5	14	CASNSIQSQETQYF
TRBV6-1	TRBJ2-5	16	CASSEARLQGRETQYF
TRBV19	TRBJ1-4	16	CASSNSAVRGNEKLFF
TRBV19	TRBJ1-3	17	CASSNDQRRASGNTIYF
TRBV7-9	TRBJ2-3	17	CASSSPWGGWDTDTQYF
TRBV11-3	TRBJ1-2	12	CASSLGTDGYTF
TRBV2	TRBJ2-7	15	CASSPTSGRSNEQYF
TRBV12-5	TRBJ2-7	19	CASGPLREKGGVSSYEQYF
TRBV2	TRBJ2-2	13	CASKLEGTGELFF
TRBV30	TRBJ2-7	12	CAGGSGSYEQYF
TRBV30	TRBJ1-1	13	CAWSDSSNTEAFF
TRBV5-1	TRBJ2-1	13	CASSLELAGGEFF
TRBV28	TRBJ2-1	16	CASSIVAGVADNEQFF
TRBV5-3	TRBJ2-1	21	CARSLDSQPGQGSGTHNEQFF
TRBV5-5	TRBJ1-5	14	CASSLGDGGQPQHF
TRBV6-5	TRBJ2-7	13	CASNSGVADEQYF
TRBV19	TRBJ1-6	15	CASSILTGGNSPLHF
TRBV7-9	TRBJ2-3	16	CASRTRSGSFTDTQYF
TRBV5-1	TRBJ1-1	17	CATREVTGGHGDTEAFF
TRBV27	TRBJ2-1	16	CASTRLATSSYNEQFF
TRBV5-1	TRBJ2-1	16	CASSLRYPRQGNEQFF
TRBV10-3	TRBJ2-1	16	CATQAGLSSSYNEQFF
TRBV28	TRBJ2-2	15	CASSNSFLEAGELFF
TRBV7-6	TRBJ2-1	15	CASSQDILSYNEQFF
TRBV7-2	TRBJ1-1	13	CASSLVVRTEAFF
TRBV6-1	TRBJ2-7	14	CASSGQLYSYEQYF
TRBV5-1	TRBJ2-6	16	CASSQTVLSGANVLTF
TRBV29-1	TRBJ2-5	13	CSALRLVGETQYF
TRBV13	TRBJ1-6	16	CASSLEAGSRDSPLHF
TRBV4-3	TRBJ1-1	17	CASSQSIVGIANTEAFF
TRBV18	TRBJ2-3	16	CASSPTGVMGTDTQYF
TRBV19	TRBJ1-1	13	CASIPGSGAEAFF
TRBV11-2	TRBJ1-1	14	CASSTSVGYTEAFF
TRBV5-4	TRBJ1-1	13	CASSLPNTPQAFF
TRBV7-6	TRBJ2-5	15	CASSLGPGHQETQYF
TRBV29-1	TRBJ2-4	13	CSVGQSGKNIQYF
TRBV6-1	TRBJ1-2	14	CASSLGQGPSGYTF
TRBV7-6	TRBJ2-1	15	CASSLRGAFYDEQFF
TRBV15	TRBJ2-7	15	CATSRGTGNSYEQYF
TRBV9	TRBJ2-3	14	CASSVEIGEDTQYF
TRBV5-1	TRBJ1-2	14	CASSLSRGDYGYTF
TRBV21-1	TRBJ1-1	14	CASSTRDRNTEAFF
TRBV19	TRBJ1-2	17	CASSIELGQSLLYGYTF
TRBV12-5	TRBJ2-7	14	CASGPGDRSYEQYF
TRBV19	TRBJ2-3	17	CASSIDRATRRTDTQYF
TRBV11-3	TRBJ2-3	14	CASSSRGGTDTQYF
TRBV11-3	TRBJ2-2	16	CASSLVRGMNTGELFF
TRBV7-2	TRBJ2-2	17	CASSLVVVQGDTGELFF
TRBV10-3	TRBJ2-7	15	CAISPLLGQAYEQYF
TRBV28	TRBJ2-1	16	CASSPHSGGSHNEQFF
TRBV11-3	TRBJ2-5	13	CASSSGTAETQYF
TRBV11-3	TRBJ2-5	17	CASSLSLMDTYQETQYF
TRBV6-4	TRBJ2-1	17	CASSALVLGQGKNEQFF
TRBV7-9	TRBJ2-1	16	CASSFGQAGVHNEQFF
TRBV19	TRBJ1-2	13	CASTSGPRSGYTF